The clone carrying this T cell receptor beta chain was recorded only once. The antigen remains unidentified. This specimen comes from a study of siplizumab effects on memory and regulatory T cells. Sequencing used immunoSEQ multiplex PCR; TCRdb keeps in-frame clones, though not all of them. The sample holds some 100,000 clones, roughly 93% seen once. From germline, CDR1 is MNHEY and CDR2 SMNVEV (reference sequence). The CDR3 length is 17 residues. Trimming shortened V by 1 base and J by 5 bases, and 20 bases separated the two germline ends. Whole-study results and caveats: Siplizumab significantly decreased alloreactive sequences from unstimulated CD4+ memory cells. A minor fraction of alloreactive clones, and no more, mapped to unstimulated subsets. The alloresponse seemed to draw substantially on naive T cells, which appeared more diverse than memory cells. No naive or memory phenotype could be assigned to roughly 75-97% of proliferating clones.

V gene TRBV27 combines with J gene TRBJ2-5; perhaps D is TRBD1 or TRBD2 (5 bases each). The sequenced sample consisted of CD8+ T cells sorted from blood. The receptor's source is a human donor in good health. The CDR3 is CASSLLGTGSGRETQYF. CDR3 sequence (DNA): TGTGCCAGCAGTTTATTGGGTACAGGCTCGGGACGGGAGACCCAGTACTTC.